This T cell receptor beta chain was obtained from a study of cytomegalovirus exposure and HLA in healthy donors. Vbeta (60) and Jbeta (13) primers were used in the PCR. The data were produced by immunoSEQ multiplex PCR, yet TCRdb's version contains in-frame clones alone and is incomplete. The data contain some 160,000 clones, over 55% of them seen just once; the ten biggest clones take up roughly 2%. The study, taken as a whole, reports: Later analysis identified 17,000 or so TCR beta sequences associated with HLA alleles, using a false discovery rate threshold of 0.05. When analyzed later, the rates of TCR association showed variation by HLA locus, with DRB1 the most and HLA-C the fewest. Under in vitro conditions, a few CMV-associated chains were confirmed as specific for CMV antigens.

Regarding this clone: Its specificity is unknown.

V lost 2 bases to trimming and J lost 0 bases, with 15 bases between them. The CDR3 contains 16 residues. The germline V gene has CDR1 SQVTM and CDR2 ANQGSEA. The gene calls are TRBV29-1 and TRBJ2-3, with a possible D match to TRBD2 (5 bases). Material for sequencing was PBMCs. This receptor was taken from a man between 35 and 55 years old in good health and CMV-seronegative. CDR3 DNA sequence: TGCAGCGTTGAACAGTTAGAGGGCTTAAGCACAGATACGCAGTATTTT. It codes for CSVEQLEGLSTDTQYF.